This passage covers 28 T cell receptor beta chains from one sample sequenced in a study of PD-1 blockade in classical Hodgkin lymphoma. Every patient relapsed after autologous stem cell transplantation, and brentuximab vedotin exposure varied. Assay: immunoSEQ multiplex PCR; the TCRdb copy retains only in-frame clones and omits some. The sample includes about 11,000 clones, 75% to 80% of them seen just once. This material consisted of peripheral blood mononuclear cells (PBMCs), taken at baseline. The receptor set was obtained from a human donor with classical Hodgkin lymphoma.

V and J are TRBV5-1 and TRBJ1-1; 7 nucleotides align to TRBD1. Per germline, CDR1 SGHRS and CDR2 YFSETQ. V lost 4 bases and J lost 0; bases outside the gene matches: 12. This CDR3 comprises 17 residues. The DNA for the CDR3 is TGCGCCAGCAGCCCCCACAGGGACAGACTCCTGAACACTGAAGCTTTCTTT. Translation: CASSPHRDRLLNTEAFF.

Here the CDR3 reads CATTQGRQATDTQYF. The CDR3 nucleotides read TGTGCCACTACCCAAGGGCGTCAAGCCACAGATACGCAGTATTTT. The rearrangement joins TRBV19 to TRBJ2-3; D uncertain. The germline CDR1 and CDR2 sequences are LNHDA and SQIVND (reference sequence). V lost 10 bases to trimming and J lost 2 bases, with 19 bases between them. The CDR3 spans 15 residues.

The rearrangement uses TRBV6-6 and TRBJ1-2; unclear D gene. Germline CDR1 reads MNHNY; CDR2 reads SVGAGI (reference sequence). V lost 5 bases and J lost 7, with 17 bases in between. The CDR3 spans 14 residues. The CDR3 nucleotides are TGTGCCAGCAGTACACCCCAGGAGTTAGTTGGCTACACCTTC. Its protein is CASSTPQELVGYTF.

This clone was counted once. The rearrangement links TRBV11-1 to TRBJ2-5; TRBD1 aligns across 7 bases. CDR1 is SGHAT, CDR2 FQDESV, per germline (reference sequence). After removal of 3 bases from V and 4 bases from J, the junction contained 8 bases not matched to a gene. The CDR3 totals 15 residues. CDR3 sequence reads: CASSFDRQGRETQYF. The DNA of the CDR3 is TGTGCCAGCAGCTTCGACCGACAGGGCCGAGAGACCCAGTACTTC.

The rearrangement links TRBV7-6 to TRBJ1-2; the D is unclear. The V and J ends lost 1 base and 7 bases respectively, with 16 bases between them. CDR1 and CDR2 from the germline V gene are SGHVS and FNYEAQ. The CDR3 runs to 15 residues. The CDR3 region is CASSLGPDSMGGYTF. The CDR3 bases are TGTGCCAGCAGCTTAGGACCAGACTCCATGGGTGGCTACACCTTC.

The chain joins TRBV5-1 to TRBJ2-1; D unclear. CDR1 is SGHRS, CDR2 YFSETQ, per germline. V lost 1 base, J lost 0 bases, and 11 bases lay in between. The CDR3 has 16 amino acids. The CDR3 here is CASSLQGMSSYNEQFF. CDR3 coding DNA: TGCGCCAGCAGCTTGCAAGGCATGAGCTCCTACAATGAGCAGTTCTTC.

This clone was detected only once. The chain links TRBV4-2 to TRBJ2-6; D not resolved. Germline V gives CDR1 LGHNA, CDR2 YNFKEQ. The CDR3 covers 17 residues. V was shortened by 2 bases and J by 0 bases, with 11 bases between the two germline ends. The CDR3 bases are TGTGCCAGCAGCCAATCTCAGAGGAGCTCTGGGGCCAACGTCCTGACTTTC. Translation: CASSQSQRSSGANVLTF.

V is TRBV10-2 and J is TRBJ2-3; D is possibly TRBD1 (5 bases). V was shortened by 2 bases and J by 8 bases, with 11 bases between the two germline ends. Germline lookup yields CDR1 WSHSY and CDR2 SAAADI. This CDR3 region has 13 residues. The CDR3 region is CASSEEGAVTQYF. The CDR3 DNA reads TGCGCCAGCAGTGAGGAAGGGGCGGTTACGCAGTATTTT.

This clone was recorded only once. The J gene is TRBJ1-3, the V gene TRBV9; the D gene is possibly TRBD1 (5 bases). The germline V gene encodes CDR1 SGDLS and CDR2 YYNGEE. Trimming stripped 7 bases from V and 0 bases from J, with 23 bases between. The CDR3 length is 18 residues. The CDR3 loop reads CASGRGAGGTHSGNTIYF. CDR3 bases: TGTGCCAGCGGAAGAGGGGCTGGGGGGACTCACTCTGGAAACACCATATATTTT. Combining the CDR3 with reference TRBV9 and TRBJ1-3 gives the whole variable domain DSGVTQTPKHLITATGQRVTLRCSPRSGDLSVYWYQQSLDQGLQFLIQYYNGEERAKGNILERFSAQQFPDLHSELNLSSLELGDSALYFCASGRGAGGTHSGNTIYFGEGSWLTVV.

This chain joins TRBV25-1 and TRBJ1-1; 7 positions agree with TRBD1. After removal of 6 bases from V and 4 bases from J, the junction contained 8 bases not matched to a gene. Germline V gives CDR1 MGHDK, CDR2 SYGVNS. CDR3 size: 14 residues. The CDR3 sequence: CASSKQGTSTEAFF. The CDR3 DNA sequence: TGTGCCAGCAGCAAACAGGGGACGAGCACTGAAGCTTTCTTT.

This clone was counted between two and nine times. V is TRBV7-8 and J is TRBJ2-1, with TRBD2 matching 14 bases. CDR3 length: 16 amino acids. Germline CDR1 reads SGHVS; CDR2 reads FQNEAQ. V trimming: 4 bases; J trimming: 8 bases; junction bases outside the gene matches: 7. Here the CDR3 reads CASSSSGTSGSHEQFF. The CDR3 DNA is TGTGCCAGCAGCTCCTCCGGGACTAGCGGGAGCCATGAGCAGTTCTTC.

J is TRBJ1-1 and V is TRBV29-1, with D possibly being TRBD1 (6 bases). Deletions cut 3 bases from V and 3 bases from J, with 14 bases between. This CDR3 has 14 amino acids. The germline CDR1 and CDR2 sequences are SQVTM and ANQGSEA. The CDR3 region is CSVDHLGADTEAFF. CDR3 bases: TGCAGCGTTGACCATCTGGGGGCGGACACTGAAGCTTTCTTT.

The DNA of the CDR3 is TGCAGCGTTTTGGGCGTTTGGGATGTTTACAATGAGCAGTTCTTC. This translates into CSVLGVWDVYNEQFF. The V and J genes are TRBV29-1 and TRBJ2-1; D remains ambiguous. The CDR3 totals 15 residues. Germline V gene sequence: CDR1 SQVTM, CDR2 ANQGSEA. Between the trimmed V and J ends, which lost 5 bases and 4 bases, there was a span of 18 bases.

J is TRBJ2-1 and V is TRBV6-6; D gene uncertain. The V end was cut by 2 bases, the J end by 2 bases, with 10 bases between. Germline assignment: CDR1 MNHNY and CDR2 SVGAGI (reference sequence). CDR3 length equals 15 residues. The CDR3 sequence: CASSYGLGPYNEQFF. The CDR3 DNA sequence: TGTGCCAGCAGTTACGGGCTAGGTCCCTACAATGAGCAGTTCTTC.

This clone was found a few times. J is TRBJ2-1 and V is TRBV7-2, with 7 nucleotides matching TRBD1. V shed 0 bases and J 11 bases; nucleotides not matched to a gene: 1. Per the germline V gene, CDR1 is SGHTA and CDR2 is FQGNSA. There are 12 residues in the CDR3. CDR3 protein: CASSLAGQQQFF. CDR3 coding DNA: TGTGCCAGCAGCTTAGCGGGACAGCAGCAGTTCTTC.

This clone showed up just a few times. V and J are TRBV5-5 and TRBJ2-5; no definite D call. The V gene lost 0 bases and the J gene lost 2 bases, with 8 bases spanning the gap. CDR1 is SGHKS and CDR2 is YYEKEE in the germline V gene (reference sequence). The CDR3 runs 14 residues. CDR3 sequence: CASSLDGLQETQYF. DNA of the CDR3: TGTGCCAGCAGCTTGGATGGGTTACAAGAGACCCAGTACTTC.

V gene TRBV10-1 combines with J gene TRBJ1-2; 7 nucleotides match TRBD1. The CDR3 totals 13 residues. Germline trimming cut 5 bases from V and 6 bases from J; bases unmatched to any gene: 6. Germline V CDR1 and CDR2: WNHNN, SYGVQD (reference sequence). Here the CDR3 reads CASSRGGADGYTF. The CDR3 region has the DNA TGCGCCAGCAGTCGAGGGGGCGCGGATGGCTACACCTTC.

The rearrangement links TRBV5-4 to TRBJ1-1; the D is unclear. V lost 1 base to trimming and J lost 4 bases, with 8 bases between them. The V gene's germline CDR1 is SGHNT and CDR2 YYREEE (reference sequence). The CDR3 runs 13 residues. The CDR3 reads CASSLRGVTEAFF. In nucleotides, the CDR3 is TGTGCCAGCAGCTTGAGAGGAGTCACTGAAGCTTTCTTT.

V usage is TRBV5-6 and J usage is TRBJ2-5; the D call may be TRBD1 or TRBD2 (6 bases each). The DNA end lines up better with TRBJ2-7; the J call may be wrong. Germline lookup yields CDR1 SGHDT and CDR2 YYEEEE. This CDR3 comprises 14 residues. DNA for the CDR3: TGTGCCAGCAGCATAGGAGGGGACACCTACGAGCAGTACTTC. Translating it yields CASSIGGDTYEQYF.

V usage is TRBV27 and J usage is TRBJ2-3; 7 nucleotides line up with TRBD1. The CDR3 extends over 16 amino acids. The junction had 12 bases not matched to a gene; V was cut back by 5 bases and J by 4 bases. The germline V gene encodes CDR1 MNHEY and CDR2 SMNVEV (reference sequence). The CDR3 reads CASSRPGQILSDTQYF. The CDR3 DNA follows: TGTGCCAGCAGTCGACCGGGACAGATACTTTCAGATACGCAGTATTTT.

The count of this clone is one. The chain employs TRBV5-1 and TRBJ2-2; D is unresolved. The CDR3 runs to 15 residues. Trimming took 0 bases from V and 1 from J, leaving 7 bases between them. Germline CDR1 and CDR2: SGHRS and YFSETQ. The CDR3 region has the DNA TGCGCCAGCAGCTTGGGGTTCCGGAACACCGGGGAGCTGTTTTTT. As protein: CASSLGFRNTGELFF.

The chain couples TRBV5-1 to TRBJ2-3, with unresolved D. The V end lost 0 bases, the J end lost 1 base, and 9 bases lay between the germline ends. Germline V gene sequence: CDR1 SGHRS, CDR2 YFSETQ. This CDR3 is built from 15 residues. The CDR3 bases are TGCGCCAGCAGCTTGGCCGAGATTCGCACAGATACGCAGTATTTT. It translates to CASSLAEIRTDTQYF. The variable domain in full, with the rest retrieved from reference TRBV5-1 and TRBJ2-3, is KAGVTQTPRYLIKTRGQQVTLSCSPISGHRSVSWYQQTPGQGLQFLFEYFSETQRNKGNFPGRFSGRQFSNSRSEMNVSTLELGDSALYLCASSLAEIRTDTQYFGPGTRLTVL.

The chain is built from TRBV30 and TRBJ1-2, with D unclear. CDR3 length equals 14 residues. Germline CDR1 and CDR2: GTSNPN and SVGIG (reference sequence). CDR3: CASGNGVAMDGYTF. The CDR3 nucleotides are TGTGCGTCCGGTAATGGGGTCGCTATGGATGGCTACACCTTC.

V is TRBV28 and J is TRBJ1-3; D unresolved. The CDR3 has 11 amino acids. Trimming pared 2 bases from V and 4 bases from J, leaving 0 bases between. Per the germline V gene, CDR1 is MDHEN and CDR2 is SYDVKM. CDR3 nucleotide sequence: TGTGCCAGCAGTTTAGGAAACACCATATATTTT. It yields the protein CASSLGNTIYF.

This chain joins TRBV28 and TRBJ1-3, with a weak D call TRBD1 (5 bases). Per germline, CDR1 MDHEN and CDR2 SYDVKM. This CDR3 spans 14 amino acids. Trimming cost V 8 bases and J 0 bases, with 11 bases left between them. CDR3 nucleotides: TGTGCCAGCTTGCGGGGCGGCTCTGGAAACACCATATATTTT. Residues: CASLRGGSGNTIYF.

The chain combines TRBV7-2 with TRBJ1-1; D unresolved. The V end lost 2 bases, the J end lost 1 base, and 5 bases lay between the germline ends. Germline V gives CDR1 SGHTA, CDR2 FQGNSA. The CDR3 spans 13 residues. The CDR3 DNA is TGTGCCAGCAGCTTAACCCCGAACACTGAAGCTTTCTTT. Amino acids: CASSLTPNTEAFF.

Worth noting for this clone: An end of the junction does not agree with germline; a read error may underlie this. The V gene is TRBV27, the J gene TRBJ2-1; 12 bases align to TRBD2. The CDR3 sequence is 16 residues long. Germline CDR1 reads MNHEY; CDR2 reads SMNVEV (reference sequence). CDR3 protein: CASSLSGTSGYTEQFF. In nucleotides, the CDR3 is TGTGCCAGCAGTTTATCGGGGACTAGCGGGTACACTGAGCAGTTCTTC.

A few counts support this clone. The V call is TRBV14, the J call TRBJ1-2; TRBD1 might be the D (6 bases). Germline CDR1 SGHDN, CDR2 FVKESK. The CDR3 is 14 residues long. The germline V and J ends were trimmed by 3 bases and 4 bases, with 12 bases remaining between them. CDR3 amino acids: CASSQEQGSYGYTF. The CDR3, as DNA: TGTGCCAGCAGCCAGGAACAGGGATCCTATGGCTACACCTTC.